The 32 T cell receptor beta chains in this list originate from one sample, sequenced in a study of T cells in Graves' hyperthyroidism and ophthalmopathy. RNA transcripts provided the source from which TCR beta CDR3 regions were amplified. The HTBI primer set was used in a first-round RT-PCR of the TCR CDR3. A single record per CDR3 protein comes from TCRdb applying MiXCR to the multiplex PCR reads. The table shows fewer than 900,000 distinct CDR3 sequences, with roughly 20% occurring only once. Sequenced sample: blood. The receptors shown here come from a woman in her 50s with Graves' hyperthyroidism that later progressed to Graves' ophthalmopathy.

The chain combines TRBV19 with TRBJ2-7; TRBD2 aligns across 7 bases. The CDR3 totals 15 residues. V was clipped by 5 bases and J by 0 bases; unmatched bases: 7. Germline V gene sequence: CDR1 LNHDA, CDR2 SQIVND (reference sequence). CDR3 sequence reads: CASSFGRGTSYEQYF. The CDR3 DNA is TGTGCCAGTAGTTTCGGGCGGGGGACCTCCTACGAGCAGTACTTC.

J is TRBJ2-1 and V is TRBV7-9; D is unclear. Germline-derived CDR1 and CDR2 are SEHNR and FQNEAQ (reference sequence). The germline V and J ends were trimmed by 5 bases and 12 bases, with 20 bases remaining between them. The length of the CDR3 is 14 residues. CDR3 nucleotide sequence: TGTGCCAGCAGCCCCAAGCAAACGGGCCTGGGGCAGTTCTTC. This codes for CASSPKQTGLGQFF.

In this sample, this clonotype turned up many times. The DNA of the CDR3 is TGCAGTGCCACCAGGGTTAGCAATCAGCCCCAGCATTTT. Protein: CSATRVSNQPQHF. The chain has TRBV20-1 and TRBJ1-5, with D maybe TRBD1 (5 bases). V shed 6 bases and J shed 0 bases, with 9 bases lying between them. This CDR3 region has 13 residues. CDR1 is DFQATT and CDR2 is SNEGSKA in the germline V gene (reference sequence).

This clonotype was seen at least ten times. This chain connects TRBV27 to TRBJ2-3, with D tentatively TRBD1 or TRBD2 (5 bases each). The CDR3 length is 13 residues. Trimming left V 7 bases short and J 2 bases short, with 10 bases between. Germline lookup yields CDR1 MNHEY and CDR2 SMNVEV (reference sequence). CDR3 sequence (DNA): TGTGCCAGCACTCAGGGAGACACAGATACGCAGTATTTT. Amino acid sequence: CASTQGDTDTQYF.

CDR3 sequence (DNA): TGCGCCAGCAGCCAAGTAGGGACTAGCGGGAATGAGCAGTTCTTC. Its translation: CASSQVGTSGNEQFF. The chain employs TRBV4-1 and TRBJ2-1; TRBD2 matches at 12 bases. The trim removed 1 base at V and 7 bases at J, leaving 2 bases unmatched. Per germline, CDR1 MGHRA and CDR2 YSYEKL. This CDR3 spans 15 amino acids.

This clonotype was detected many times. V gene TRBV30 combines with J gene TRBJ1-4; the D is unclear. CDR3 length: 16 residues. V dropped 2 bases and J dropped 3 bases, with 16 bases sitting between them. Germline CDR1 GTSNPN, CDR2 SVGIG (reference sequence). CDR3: CAWSRGLPVSNEKLFF. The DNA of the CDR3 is TGTGCCTGGAGTCGCGGGCTTCCAGTATCTAATGAAAAACTGTTTTTT.

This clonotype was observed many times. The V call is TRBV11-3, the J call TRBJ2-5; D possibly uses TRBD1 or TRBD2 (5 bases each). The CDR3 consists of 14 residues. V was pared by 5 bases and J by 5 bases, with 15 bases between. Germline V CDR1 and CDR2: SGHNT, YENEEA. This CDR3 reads CASSARMGEETQYF. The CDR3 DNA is TGTGCCAGCAGCGCACGTATGGGGGAGGAGACCCAGTACTTC.

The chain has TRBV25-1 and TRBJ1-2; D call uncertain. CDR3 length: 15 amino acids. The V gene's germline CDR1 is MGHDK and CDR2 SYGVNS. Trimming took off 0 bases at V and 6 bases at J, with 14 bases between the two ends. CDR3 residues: CASSEYRVSRDGYTF. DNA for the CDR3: TGTGCCAGCAGTGAATATCGGGTATCTCGTGATGGCTACACCTTC.

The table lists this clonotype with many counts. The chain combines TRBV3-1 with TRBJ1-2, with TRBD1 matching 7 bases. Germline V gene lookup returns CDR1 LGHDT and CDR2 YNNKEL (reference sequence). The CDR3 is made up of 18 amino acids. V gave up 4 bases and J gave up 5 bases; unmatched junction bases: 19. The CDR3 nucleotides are TGTGCCAGCAGCCCCTCCCCGAATAGAGGGCAGGGGGTTTATGGCTACACCTTC. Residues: CASSPSPNRGQGVYGYTF.

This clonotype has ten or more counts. The CDR3 coding sequence is TGTGCCAGCAGTTACTCGTTTGGCCTCCGTGGCTACACCTTC. Its translation is CASSYSFGLRGYTF. V usage is TRBV6-5 and J usage is TRBJ1-2; no definite D call. This CDR3 comprises 14 residues. V lost 0 bases and J 7 bases, leaving 12 bases between the germline ends. Germline values: CDR1 MNHEY, CDR2 SVGAGI.

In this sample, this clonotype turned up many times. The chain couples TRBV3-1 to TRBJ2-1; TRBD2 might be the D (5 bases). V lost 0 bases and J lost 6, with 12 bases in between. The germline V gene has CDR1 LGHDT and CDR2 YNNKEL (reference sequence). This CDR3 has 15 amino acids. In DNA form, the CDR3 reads TGTGCCAGCAGCCAAGAATTGCTAGAGGGCAATGAGCAGTTCTTC. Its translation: CASSQELLEGNEQFF.

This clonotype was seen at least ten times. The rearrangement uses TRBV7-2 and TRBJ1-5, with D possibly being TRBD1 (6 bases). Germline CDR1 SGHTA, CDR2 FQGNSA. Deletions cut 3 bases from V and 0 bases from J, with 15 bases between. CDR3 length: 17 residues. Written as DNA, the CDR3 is TGTGCCAGCAGCTTCGGTCAGGGGCGAACTAGCAATCAGCCCCAGCATTTT. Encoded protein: CASSFGQGRTSNQPQHF.

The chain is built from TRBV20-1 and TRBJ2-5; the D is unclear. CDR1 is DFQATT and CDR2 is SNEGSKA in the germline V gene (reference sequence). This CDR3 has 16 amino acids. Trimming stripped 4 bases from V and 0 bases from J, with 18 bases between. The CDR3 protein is CSATPPTYEYQETQYF. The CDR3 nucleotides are TGCAGTGCTACCCCCCCGACATACGAGTACCAAGAGACCCAGTACTTC.

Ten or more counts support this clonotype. The CDR3 DNA is TGTGCCACCAGCAGAGCCAGGGGCAGCAATCAGCCCCAGCATTTT. It is translated as CATSRARGSNQPQHF. The rearrangement uses TRBV15 and TRBJ1-5; D possibly corresponds to TRBD1 (6 bases). V was shortened by 1 base and J by 1 base, with 8 bases between the two germline ends. The germline gives CDR1 LNHNV, CDR2 YYDKDF (reference sequence). The CDR3 runs to 15 residues.

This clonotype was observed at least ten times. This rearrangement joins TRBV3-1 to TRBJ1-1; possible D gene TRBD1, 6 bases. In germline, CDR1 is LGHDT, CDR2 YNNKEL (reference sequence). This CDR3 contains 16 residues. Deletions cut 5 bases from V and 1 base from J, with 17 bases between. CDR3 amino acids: CASSSPRGGANTEAFF. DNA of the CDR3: TGTGCCAGCAGCTCCCCTAGGGGGGGGGCGAACACTGAAGCTTTCTTT.

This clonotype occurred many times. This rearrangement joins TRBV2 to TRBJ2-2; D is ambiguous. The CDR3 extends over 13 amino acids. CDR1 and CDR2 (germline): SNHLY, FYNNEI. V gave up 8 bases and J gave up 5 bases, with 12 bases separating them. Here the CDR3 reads CASFSGYTGELFF. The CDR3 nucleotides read TGTGCCAGCTTTTCCGGGTATACCGGGGAGCTGTTTTTT. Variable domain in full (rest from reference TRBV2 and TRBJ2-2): EPEVTQTPSHQVTQMGQEVILRCVPISNHLYFYWYRQILGQKVEFLVSFYNNEISEKSEIFDDQFSVERPDGSNFTLKIRSTKLEDSAMYFCASFSGYTGELFFGEGSRLTVL.

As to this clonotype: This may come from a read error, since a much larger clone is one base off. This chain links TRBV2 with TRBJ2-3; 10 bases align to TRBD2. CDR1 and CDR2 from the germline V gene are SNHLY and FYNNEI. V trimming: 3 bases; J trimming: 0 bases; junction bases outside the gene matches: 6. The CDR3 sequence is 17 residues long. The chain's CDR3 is CASSDLAGVPSTDTQYF. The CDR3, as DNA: TGTGCCAGCAGTGACCTAGCGGGGGTACCCAGCACAGATACGCAGTATTTT.

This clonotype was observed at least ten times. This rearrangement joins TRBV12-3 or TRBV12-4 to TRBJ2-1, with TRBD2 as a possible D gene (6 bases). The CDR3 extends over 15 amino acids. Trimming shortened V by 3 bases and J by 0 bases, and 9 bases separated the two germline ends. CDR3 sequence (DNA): TGTGCCAGCAGTTTTTACGGGAGCTCCTACAATGAGCAGTTCTTC. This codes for CASSFYGSSYNEQFF.

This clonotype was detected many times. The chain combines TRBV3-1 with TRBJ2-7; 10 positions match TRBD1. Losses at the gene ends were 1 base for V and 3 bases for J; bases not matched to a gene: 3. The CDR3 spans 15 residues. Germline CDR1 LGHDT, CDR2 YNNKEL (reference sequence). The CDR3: CASSQAGQGVYEQYF. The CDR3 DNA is TGTGCCAGCAGCCAAGCAGGACAGGGGGTCTACGAGCAGTACTTC.

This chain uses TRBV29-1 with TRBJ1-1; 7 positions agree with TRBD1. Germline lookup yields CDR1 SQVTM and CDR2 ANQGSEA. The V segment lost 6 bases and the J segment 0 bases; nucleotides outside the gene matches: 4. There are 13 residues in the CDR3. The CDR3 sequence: CSVQDRLNTEAFF. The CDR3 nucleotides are TGCAGCGTGCAGGACAGGCTGAACACTGAAGCTTTCTTT.

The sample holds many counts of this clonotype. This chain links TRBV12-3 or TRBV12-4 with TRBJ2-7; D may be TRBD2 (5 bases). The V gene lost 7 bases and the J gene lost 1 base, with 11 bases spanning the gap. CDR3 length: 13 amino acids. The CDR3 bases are TGTGCCAGCACCCCCCGGGATTCCTACGAGCAGTACTTC. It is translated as CASTPRDSYEQYF.

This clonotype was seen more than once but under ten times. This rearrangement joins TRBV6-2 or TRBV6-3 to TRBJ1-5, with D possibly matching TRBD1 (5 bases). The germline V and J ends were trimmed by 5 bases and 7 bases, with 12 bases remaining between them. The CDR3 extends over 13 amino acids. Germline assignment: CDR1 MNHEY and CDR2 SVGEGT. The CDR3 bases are TGTGCCAGCAGTCGCAGGGAGAGCCAGCCCCAGCATTTT. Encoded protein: CASSRRESQPQHF.

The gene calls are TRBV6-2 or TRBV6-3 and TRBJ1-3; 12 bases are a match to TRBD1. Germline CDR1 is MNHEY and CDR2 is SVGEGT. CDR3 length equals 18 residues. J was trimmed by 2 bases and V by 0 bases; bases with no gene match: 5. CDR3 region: CASSYSGTGGAPGNTIYF. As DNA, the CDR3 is TGTGCCAGCAGTTACTCGGGGACAGGGGGCGCCCCTGGAAACACCATATATTTT.

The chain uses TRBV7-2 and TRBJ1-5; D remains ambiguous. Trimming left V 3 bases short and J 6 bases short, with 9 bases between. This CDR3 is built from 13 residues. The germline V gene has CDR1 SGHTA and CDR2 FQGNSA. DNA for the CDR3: TGTGCCAGCAGCTTCCGATATGGTCAGCCCCAGCATTTT. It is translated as CASSFRYGQPQHF.

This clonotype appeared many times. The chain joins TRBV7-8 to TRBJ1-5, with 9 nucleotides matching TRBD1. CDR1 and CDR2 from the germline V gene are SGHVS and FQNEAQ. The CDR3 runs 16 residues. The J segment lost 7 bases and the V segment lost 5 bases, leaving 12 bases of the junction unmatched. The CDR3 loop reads CASSEGQGYVGQPQHF. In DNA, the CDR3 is TGTGCCAGCAGCGAGGGACAGGGATATGTCGGACAGCCCCAGCATTTT.

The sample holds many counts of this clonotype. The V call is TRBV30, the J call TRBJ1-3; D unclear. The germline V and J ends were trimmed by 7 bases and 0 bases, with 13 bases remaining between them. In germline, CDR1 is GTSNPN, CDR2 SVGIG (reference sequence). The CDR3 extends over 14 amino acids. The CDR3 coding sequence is TGTGCCTACGGTTGGGCTAGCTCTGGAAACACCATATATTTT. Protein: CAYGWASSGNTIYF.

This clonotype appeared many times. In nucleotides, the CDR3 is TGTGCCAGCAGTTCATTGGCGAGGGATAATTCACCCCTCCACTTT. Translating it yields CASSSLARDNSPLHF. V gene TRBV12-3 or TRBV12-4 combines with J gene TRBJ1-6; D unclear. Trimming stripped 4 bases from V and 5 bases from J, with 12 bases between. The CDR3 consists of 15 residues.

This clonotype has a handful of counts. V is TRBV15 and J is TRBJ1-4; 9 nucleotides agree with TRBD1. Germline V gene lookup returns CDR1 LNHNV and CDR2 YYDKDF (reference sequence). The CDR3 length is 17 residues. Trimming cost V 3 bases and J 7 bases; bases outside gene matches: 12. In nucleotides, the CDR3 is TGTGCCACCAGCAGGATGATACAGGGGGCGGGAGGTGAAAAACTGTTTTTT. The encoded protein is CATSRMIQGAGGEKLFF.

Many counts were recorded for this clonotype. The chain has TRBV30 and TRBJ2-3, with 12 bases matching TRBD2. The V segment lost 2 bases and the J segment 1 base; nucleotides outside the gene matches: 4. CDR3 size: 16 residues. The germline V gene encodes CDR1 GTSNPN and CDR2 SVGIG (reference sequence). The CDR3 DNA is TGTGCCTGGAGTTCCCGGACTAGCGGGGGCACAGATACGCAGTATTTT. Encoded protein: CAWSSRTSGGTDTQYF.

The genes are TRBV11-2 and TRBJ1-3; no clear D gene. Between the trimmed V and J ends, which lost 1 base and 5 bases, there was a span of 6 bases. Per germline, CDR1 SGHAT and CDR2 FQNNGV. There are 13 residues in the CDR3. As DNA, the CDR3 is TGTGCCAGCAGCTTAGTGGGCAGAAACACCATATATTTT. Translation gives CASSLVGRNTIYF.

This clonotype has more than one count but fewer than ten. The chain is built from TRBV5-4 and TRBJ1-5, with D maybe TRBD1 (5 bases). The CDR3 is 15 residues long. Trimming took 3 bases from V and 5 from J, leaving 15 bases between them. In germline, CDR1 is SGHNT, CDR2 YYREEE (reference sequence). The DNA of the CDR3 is TGTGCCAGCAGCTGGGACGGAAGTAGGGATCAGCCCCAGCATTTT. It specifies CASSWDGSRDQPQHF.

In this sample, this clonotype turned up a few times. The CDR3 loop is CASKVIGPSGELFF. CDR3 nucleotide sequence: TGTGCCAGCAAAGTAATAGGGCCATCCGGGGAGCTGTTTTTT. This chain connects TRBV2 to TRBJ2-2; D not certain. V gave up 7 bases and J gave up 6 bases, with 15 bases separating them. CDR1 SNHLY and CDR2 FYNNEI come from the germline V gene. This CDR3 spans 14 amino acids.